This T cell receptor (beta chain) was profiled in a study of T cell responses to AZD1222 COVID-19 vaccine. Looking at the study overall: Second-dose intervals of approximately 4 or approximately 12 weeks were pooled.

TCRdb keeps only in-frame clones here, not all; method: immunoSEQ multiplex PCR. The sample has around 130,000 clones; more than 80% are singletons. Note on this clone: Its antigen is unidentified.

The study, taken as a whole, reports: Two AZD1222 doses significantly raised spike-specific TCR breadth and depth over controls.

Germline CDR1 SEHNR, CDR2 FQNEAQ (reference sequence). V lost 4 bases and J lost 8; bases outside the gene matches: 10. The CDR3 covers 14 residues. This sample comprised peripheral blood, obtained on day 0 of AZD1222 vaccination. This TCR was sampled from an adult in good health. This sequence joins TRBV7-9 and TRBJ1-1; 7 nucleotides align to TRBD1. Written as DNA, the CDR3 is TGTGCCAGCAGCTCCCGAGAGGGGGCAAAAGAAGCTTTCTTT. Its protein is CASSSREGAKEAFF.